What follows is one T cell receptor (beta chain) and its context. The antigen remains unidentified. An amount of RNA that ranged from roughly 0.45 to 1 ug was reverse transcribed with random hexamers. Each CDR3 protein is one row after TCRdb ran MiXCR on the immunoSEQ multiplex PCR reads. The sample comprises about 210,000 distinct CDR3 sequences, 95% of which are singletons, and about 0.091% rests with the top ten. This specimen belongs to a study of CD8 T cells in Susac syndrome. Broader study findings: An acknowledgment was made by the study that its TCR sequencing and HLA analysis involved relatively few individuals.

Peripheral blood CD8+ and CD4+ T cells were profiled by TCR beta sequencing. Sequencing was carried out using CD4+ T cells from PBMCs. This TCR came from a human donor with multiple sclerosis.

Written as DNA, the CDR3 is TGCGCCAGCAGTCTCTCGGACAACACCTACGAGCAGTACTTC. Encoded protein: CASSLSDNTYEQYF. This chain connects TRBV23-1 to TRBJ2-7, with D possibly being TRBD1 (5 bases). TRBV23-1 is labeled an ORF, and its function is uncertain. Trimming pared 4 bases from V and 2 bases from J, leaving 12 bases between. The CDR3 totals 14 residues.